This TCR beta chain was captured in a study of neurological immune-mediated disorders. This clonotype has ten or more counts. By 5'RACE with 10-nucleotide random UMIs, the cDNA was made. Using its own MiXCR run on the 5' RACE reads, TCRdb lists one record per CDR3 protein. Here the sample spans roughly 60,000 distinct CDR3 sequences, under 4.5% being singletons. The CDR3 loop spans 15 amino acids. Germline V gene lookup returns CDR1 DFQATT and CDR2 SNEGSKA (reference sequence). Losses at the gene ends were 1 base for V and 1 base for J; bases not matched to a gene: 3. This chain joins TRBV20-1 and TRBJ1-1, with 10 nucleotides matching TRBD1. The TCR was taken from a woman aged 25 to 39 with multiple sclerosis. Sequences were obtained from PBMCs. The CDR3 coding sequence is TGCAGTGCTAGAGGACAGGGGGCTTGGAACACTGAAGCTTTCTTT. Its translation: CSARGQGAWNTEAFF.